These 26 T cell receptor beta chains were all obtained from the same sample, sequenced in a study of blood T cell repertoires in COVID-19. Sequenced by immunoSEQ multiplex PCR; TCRdb stores in-frame clones only, minus some. Here the sample spans around 41,000 clones, around nine tenths being singletons. Sample: peripheral blood. The receptors originated from a human donor in a cohort sampled during active COVID-19.

The rearrangement joins TRBV27 to TRBJ1-1; 7 bases are shared with TRBD1. This CDR3 region has 13 residues. The junction had 4 bases not matched to a gene; V was cut back by 6 bases and J by 3 bases. In germline, CDR1 is MNHEY, CDR2 SMNVEV (reference sequence). The CDR3 region is CASRNTGDTEAFF. As DNA, the CDR3 is TGTGCCAGCAGGAACACAGGGGACACTGAAGCTTTCTTT.

The chain couples TRBV7-3 to TRBJ2-1, with 12 bases fitting TRBD2. The CDR3 is made up of 15 amino acids. The germline V gene encodes CDR1 SGHTA and CDR2 FQGTGA. J lost 3 bases, V lost 5 bases, and 2 bases had no gene match. This CDR3 reads CASSRLAGDYNEQFF. CDR3 DNA: TGTGCCAGCAGCCGACTAGCGGGAGACTACAATGAGCAGTTCTTC.

V and J are TRBV21-1 and TRBJ1-4; the table calls TRBD1, which could not be checked here. TRBV21-1 is marked as a pseudogene. This CDR3 region has 19 residues. This CDR3 is CASSKNCRTGARRLEELFF. In nucleotides, the CDR3 is TGTGCCAGCAGCAAAAATTGTAGGACAGGGGCTCGACGATTGGAAGAGTTGTTTTTT.

V and J are TRBV2 and TRBJ2-1; D unclear. CDR1 is SNHLY and CDR2 is FYNNEI in the germline V gene. V was cut by 3 bases and J by 5 bases, with 5 bases left in between. The CDR3 consists of 12 residues. The CDR3 DNA follows: TGTGCCAGCAGTGATCCCGACAATGAGCAGTTCTTC. Amino acid sequence: CASSDPDNEQFF.

The J gene is TRBJ2-7, the V gene TRBV29-1; weak D call: TRBD1 (6 bases). There are 13 residues in the CDR3. V was trimmed by 5 bases and J by 5 bases, leaving 16 bases between them. Germline CDR1 and CDR2: SQVTM and ANQGSEA. CDR3 in amino acids: CSVWSGQGNEQYF. CDR3 nucleotides: TGCAGCGTTTGGTCTGGCCAGGGGAACGAGCAGTACTTC.

This clone was detected once. The chain joins TRBV28 to TRBJ1-1, with 11 bases matching TRBD1. The CDR3 runs 15 residues. Germline trimming cut 6 bases from V and 4 bases from J; bases unmatched to any gene: 7. Germline V gene lookup returns CDR1 MDHEN and CDR2 SYDVKM. The CDR3 protein is CASSNPGQGVTEAFF. CDR3 DNA sequence: TGTGCCAGCAGCAACCCGGGACAGGGGGTCACTGAAGCTTTCTTT.

V is TRBV27 and J is TRBJ1-6; D not certain. Germline CDR1 and CDR2: MNHEY and SMNVEV (reference sequence). The CDR3 sequence is 14 residues long. Trimming removed 6 bases from V and 6 bases from J, with 12 bases in between. CDR3 protein: CASSTTDSNSPLHF. CDR3 sequence (DNA): TGTGCCAGCAGCACCACAGATTCTAATTCACCCCTCCACTTT.

This chain uses TRBV10-3 with TRBJ2-1; D might be TRBD1 (5 bases). Germline CDR1 and CDR2: ENHRY and SYGVKD. The CDR3 loop spans 15 amino acids. V was pared by 2 bases and J by 7 bases, with 15 bases between. In DNA form, the CDR3 reads TGTGCCATCAGTGAGAGGGGTGGGTTTGGGAATGAGCAGTTCTTC. It codes for CAISERGGFGNEQFF.

This chain links TRBV2 with TRBJ2-3, with TRBD2 as a possible D gene (5 bases). Trimming pared 7 bases from V and 5 bases from J, leaving 16 bases between. The CDR3 length is 14 residues. CDR1 and CDR2 from the germline V gene are SNHLY and FYNNEI. CDR3 bases: TGTGCCAGCAAGATGAGGGAGCGGAGAGATACGCAGTATTTT. Amino acid sequence: CASKMRERRDTQYF.

The rearrangement joins TRBV18 to TRBJ2-6; possibly TRBD2 for D (6 bases). The CDR3 has 16 residues. Germline CDR1 is KGHSH and CDR2 is LQKENI. Between the trimmed V and J ends, which lost 4 bases and 0 bases, there was a span of 10 bases. In DNA form, the CDR3 reads TGTGCCAGCTCACGAGACGGGAGCTCTGGGGCCAACGTCCTGACTTTC. Its translation: CASSRDGSSGANVLTF. The full variable domain, completed using reference TRBV18 and TRBJ2-6, is NAGVMQNPRHLVRRRGQEARLRCSPMKGHSHVYWYRQLPEEGLKFMVYLQKENIIDESGMPKERFSAEFPKEGPSILRIQQVVRGDSAAYFCASSRDGSSGANVLTFGAGSRLTVL.

The chain carries TRBV18 and TRBJ1-1, with D tentatively TRBD1 (5 bases). The CDR3 length is 15 residues. V was pared by 5 bases and J by 0 bases, with 13 bases between. Germline CDR1 reads KGHSH; CDR2 reads LQKENI. DNA for the CDR3: TGTGCCAGCTCAACTGCAGACAGCATGAACACTGAAGCTTTCTTT. Translated: CASSTADSMNTEAFF.

This chain joins TRBV6-5 and TRBJ2-7, with TRBD2 matching over 9 bases. The V gene end was trimmed by 0 bases and the J gene end by 6 bases; junction bases not matched to a gene: 9. CDR1 MNHEY and CDR2 SVGAGI come from the germline V gene. The CDR3 contains 16 residues. The CDR3 is CASSYSGAGGPGEQYF. In DNA form, the CDR3 reads TGTGCCAGCAGTTACTCGGGGGCGGGAGGGCCCGGCGAGCAGTACTTC.

The chain combines TRBV21-1 with TRBJ2-2; TRBD2, the table's D call, was not compared with the DNA. TRBV21-1 is designated a pseudogene. This CDR3 has 16 residues. The CDR3, as DNA: TGTGCCAGCAGCCCTGGGGTAGCGGGATGCACCGGGGAGCTGTTTTTT. Encoded protein: CASSPGVAGCTGELFF.

This rearrangement joins TRBV29-1 to TRBJ2-7; 9 bases agree with TRBD1. The CDR3 is 12 amino acids. The ends lost 7 bases at V and 4 bases at J; junction bases unmatched: 5. Germline CDR1 SQVTM, CDR2 ANQGSEA. In DNA, the CDR3 is TGCAGCGCCCGGACAGGGGAGTACGAGCAGTACTTC. As protein: CSARTGEYEQYF.

The chain carries TRBV19 and TRBJ1-4, with a tentative D call TRBD1 (6 bases). Germline CDR1 and CDR2: LNHDA and SQIVND (reference sequence). Between the trimmed V and J ends, which lost 5 bases and 12 bases, there was a span of 10 bases. The CDR3 has 11 amino acids. The CDR3 DNA sequence: TGTGCCAGTAGTCTGCGGACAGAACTGTTTTTT. Translating gives CASSLRTELFF.

The V gene is TRBV5-1, the J gene TRBJ2-2; D gene ambiguous. V was shortened by 6 bases and J by 6 bases, with 6 bases between the two germline ends. The CDR3 spans 11 residues. Germline CDR1 reads SGHRS; CDR2 reads YFSETQ. CDR3 protein: CASTRAGELFF. The CDR3 region has the DNA TGCGCCAGCACCCGGGCCGGGGAGCTGTTTTTT.

The V call is TRBV5-6, the J call TRBJ2-5; possible D gene TRBD2, 6 bases. The germline V gene encodes CDR1 SGHDT and CDR2 YYEEEE. V shed 3 bases and J shed 2 bases, with 14 bases lying between them. The CDR3 covers 15 residues. As DNA, the CDR3 is TGTGCCAGCAGCTCCTTATCGGGAGATCAAGAGACCCAGTACTTC. It specifies CASSSLSGDQETQYF. Combining the CDR3 with reference TRBV5-6 and TRBJ2-5 gives the whole variable domain DAGVTQSPTHLIKTRGQQVTLRCSPKSGHDTVSWYQQALGQGPQFIFQYYEEEERQRGNFPDRFSGHQFPNYSSELNVNALLLGDSALYLCASSSLSGDQETQYFGPGTRLLVL.

This chain links TRBV28 with TRBJ2-7, with 8 positions matching TRBD2. The V gene's germline CDR1 is MDHEN and CDR2 SYDVKM. This CDR3 is 15 amino acids long. V shed 6 bases and J 2 bases; nucleotides not matched to a gene: 9. The CDR3 nucleotides read TGTGCCAGCAGCCCGAGCGGGAGCCCACCCTACGAGCAGTACTTC. Protein product: CASSPSGSPPYEQYF. Filled out from reference TRBV28 and TRBJ2-7, the complete variable domain reads DVKVTQSSRYLVKRTGEKVFLECVQDMDHENMFWYRQDPGLGLRLIYFSYDVKMKEKGDIPEGYSVSREKKERFSLILESASTNQTSMYLCASSPSGSPPYEQYFGPGTRLTVT.

The genes are TRBV14 and TRBJ2-3; TRBD1 matches at 10 bases. Per germline, CDR1 SGHDN and CDR2 FVKESK. The CDR3 runs to 15 residues. V lost 5 bases to trimming and J lost 3 bases; unmatched junction nucleotides: 5. The CDR3 DNA follows: TGTGCCAGCAGCAGACAGGGGGCTTGGACAGATACGCAGTATTTT. Amino acid sequence: CASSRQGAWTDTQYF. The variable domain in full, with the rest retrieved from reference TRBV14 and TRBJ2-3, is EAGVTQFPSHSVIEKGQTVTLRCDPISGHDNLYWYRRVMGKEIKFLLHFVKESKQDESGMPNNRFLAERTGGTYSTLKVQPAELEDSGVYFCASSRQGAWTDTQYFGPGTRLTVL.

The gene calls are TRBV24-1 and TRBJ1-2; possible D gene TRBD1, 5 bases. The germline V and J ends were trimmed by 4 bases and 3 bases, with 11 bases remaining between them. This CDR3 has 14 residues. Germline-derived CDR1 and CDR2 are KGHDR and SFDVKD. The CDR3 reads CATSEARVDYGYTF. The CDR3 coding sequence is TGTGCCACCAGTGAAGCCAGGGTTGACTATGGCTACACCTTC.

This chain uses TRBV4-1 with TRBJ1-2; a weak D match, TRBD1 (6 bases). The CDR3 contains 15 residues. Between the trimmed V and J ends, which lost 5 bases and 6 bases, there was a span of 19 bases. Germline V gene lookup returns CDR1 MGHRA and CDR2 YSYEKL. The CDR3 nucleotides read TGCGCCAGCAGCAACACGGACAGCGACGGGAATGGCTACACCTTC. Translated: CASSNTDSDGNGYTF.

The CDR3 region is CASSKRTGRNTEAFF. The CDR3 DNA reads as TGTGCCAGTAGTAAAAGGACAGGACGGAACACTGAAGCTTTCTTT. The rearrangement joins TRBV19 to TRBJ1-1, with 7 bases fitting TRBD1. In germline, CDR1 is LNHDA, CDR2 SQIVND (reference sequence). Trimming removed 4 bases from V and 1 base from J; junction bases left unmatched: 6. The CDR3 contains 15 residues.

V is TRBV7-9 and J is TRBJ2-2; TRBD2 is a possible D gene (6 bases). The V end lost 8 bases, the J end lost 5 bases, and 15 bases lay between the germline ends. Per germline, CDR1 SEHNR and CDR2 FQNEAQ (reference sequence). The CDR3 length is 14 residues. The chain's CDR3 is CASQWRETTGELFF. CDR3 in DNA: TGTGCCAGCCAGTGGCGGGAAACTACCGGGGAGCTGTTTTTT.

The chain combines TRBV19 with TRBJ1-4, with D maybe TRBD1 (6 bases). Trimming took 7 bases from V and 10 from J, leaving 19 bases between them. The germline CDR1 and CDR2 sequences are LNHDA and SQIVND (reference sequence). CDR3 length: 14 amino acids. The CDR3 loop reads CASNLQGQGTKLFF. DNA of the CDR3: TGTGCCAGTAACCTACAGGGCCAGGGCACAAAACTGTTTTTT.

The chain recombines TRBV28 with TRBJ1-4; D gene ambiguous. Trimming took 10 bases from V and 8 from J, leaving 11 bases between them. Germline CDR1 reads MDHEN; CDR2 reads SYDVKM. The CDR3 covers 11 residues. The CDR3 region has the DNA TGTGCCACCAAGATGACAGAAAAACTGTTTTTT. This sequence encodes CATKMTEKLFF.

This chain connects TRBV27 to TRBJ1-1; D may be TRBD1 (5 bases). V was cut by 5 bases and J by 4 bases, with 20 bases left in between. The length of the CDR3 is 16 residues. Per germline, CDR1 MNHEY and CDR2 SMNVEV (reference sequence). CDR3 DNA: TGTGCCAGCAGTACGAAATTCGGGGGGACGGGCACTGAAGCTTTCTTT. It specifies CASSTKFGGTGTEAFF.